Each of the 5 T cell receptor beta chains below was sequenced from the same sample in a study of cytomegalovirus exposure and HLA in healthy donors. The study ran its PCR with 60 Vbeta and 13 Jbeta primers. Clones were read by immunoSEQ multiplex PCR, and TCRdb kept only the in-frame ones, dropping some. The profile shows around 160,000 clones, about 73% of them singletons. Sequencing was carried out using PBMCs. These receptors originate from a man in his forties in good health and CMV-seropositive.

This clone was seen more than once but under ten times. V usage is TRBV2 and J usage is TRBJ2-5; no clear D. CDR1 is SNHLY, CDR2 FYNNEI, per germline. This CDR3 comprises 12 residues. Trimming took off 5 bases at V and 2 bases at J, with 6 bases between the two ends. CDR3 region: CASSYRQETQYF. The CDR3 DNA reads TGTGCCAGCAGTTACAGACAAGAGACCCAGTACTTC.

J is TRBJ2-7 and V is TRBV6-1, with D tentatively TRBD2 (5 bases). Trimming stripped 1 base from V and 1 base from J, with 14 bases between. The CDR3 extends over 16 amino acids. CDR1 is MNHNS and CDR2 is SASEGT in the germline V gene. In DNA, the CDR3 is TGTGCCAGCAGTGAAGAGAGGGCAGACAATTCCTACGAGCAGTACTTC. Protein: CASSEERADNSYEQYF.

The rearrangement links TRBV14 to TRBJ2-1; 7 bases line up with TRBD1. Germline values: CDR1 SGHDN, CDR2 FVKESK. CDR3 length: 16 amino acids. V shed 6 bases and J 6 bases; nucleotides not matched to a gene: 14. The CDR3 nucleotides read TGTGCCAGCAGTCCAACAGGGGTACGAGTTGGCAATGAGCAGTTCTTC. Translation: CASSPTGVRVGNEQFF.

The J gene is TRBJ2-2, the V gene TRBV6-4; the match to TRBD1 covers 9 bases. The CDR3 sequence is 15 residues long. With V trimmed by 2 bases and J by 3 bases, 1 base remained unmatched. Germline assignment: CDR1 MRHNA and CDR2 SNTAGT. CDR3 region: CASSDGQGYTGELFF. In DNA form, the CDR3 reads TGTGCCAGCAGTGACGGACAGGGGTACACCGGGGAGCTGTTTTTT.

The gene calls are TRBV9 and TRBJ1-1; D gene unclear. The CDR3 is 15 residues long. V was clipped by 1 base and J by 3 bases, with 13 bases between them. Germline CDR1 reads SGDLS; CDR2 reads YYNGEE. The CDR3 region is CASSVFGGQDTEAFF. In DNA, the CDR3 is TGTGCCAGCAGCGTATTTGGTGGGCAGGACACTGAAGCTTTCTTT.